This T cell receptor (beta chain) was identified in a study of blood T cell repertoires in COVID-19 (dated by TCRdb to about 2020). About the study as a whole: Collaborator samples came from the United States, Italy and Spain and covered acute and convalescent phases of COVID-19. The dataset comprised deeply sampled blood TCRbeta repertoires from subjects exposed to, actively infected with, or recovered from COVID-19. The samples were drawn from the first 160 participants of the ongoing ImmuneRACE study and from over 950 subjects provided by 6 global collaborators. Where HLA class I and class II types were available, the types were taken from metadata supplied by the sample provider, not from assay-based typing. The sample metadata nearly always contained a de-identified subject ID, COVID-19 status, age in years and sex. A freely available public database, intended as a resource for researchers studying the immune response to SARS-CoV-2, is where the repertoires were released. The material from the prospective study consisted of cDNA or gDNA derived from T cells, B-cell-depleted T cells, or PBMCs.

Results and caveats for the whole study, not just this receptor: How much clinical and demographic metadata was included differed by source and by participant, and the metadata was provided uncurated.

To note about this clone: It has no known antigen specificity. No base qualities exist here, and no much larger clone lies one base off it.

Samples from volunteer blood donors who had recovered from COVID-19 were contributed by a second Seattle source. The collaborating institutions used their own protocols to collect whole blood in K2EDTA tubes. For TCRbeta analysis, collaborators shipped samples as frozen whole blood, isolated PBMCs, or DNA extracted from either of those sample types. TCRbeta CDR3 regions were amplified from genomic DNA using the immunoSEQ Assay, a bias-controlled multiplex PCR. In the source study's methods: Within the assay, amplification of reference gene primers was used to estimate how many nucleated cells each sample contained. Sequence reads were collapsed and filtered to measure the absolute abundance of every unique TCRbeta CDR3 rearrangement. For each sample, productive Simpson clonality was calculated as the square root of Simpson's diversity index across productive rearrangements. This is the immuneACCESS table as TCRdb keeps it, with only in-frame sequences that have V and J called. A part of the clones is gone; compared with another copy, unresolved V genes explain less than half, and the rest is unexplained. V and J calls and clone size come straight from that table; D and trimming were deduced from the DNA. This sample lists more than 300,000 clones; around 90% were detected once. The top ten clones comprise around 6.6% of the sample.

V is pruned by 5 bases and J by 2 bases, leaving 15 bases of the junction without a gene match. The cysteine opens and the phenylalanine closes a CDR3 of 19 amino acids. Only CDR3 DNA is held: 57 bases, read in frame from base 1. Sequences GTSNPN (CDR1) and SVGIG (CDR2) are obtained from the germline V gene (reference sequence). The V gene is TRBV30 and the J gene is TRBJ2-1; 13 of the junction bases match TRBD2. The TCR comes from a man younger than 30 who had recovered from COVID-19. Material for sequencing was peripheral blood. The CDR3 is CAWSLGTSGVFRAYNEQFF. The DNA is TGTGCCTGGTCCCTTGGGACTAGCGGGGTGTTTAGGGCCTACAATGAGCAGTTCTTC.